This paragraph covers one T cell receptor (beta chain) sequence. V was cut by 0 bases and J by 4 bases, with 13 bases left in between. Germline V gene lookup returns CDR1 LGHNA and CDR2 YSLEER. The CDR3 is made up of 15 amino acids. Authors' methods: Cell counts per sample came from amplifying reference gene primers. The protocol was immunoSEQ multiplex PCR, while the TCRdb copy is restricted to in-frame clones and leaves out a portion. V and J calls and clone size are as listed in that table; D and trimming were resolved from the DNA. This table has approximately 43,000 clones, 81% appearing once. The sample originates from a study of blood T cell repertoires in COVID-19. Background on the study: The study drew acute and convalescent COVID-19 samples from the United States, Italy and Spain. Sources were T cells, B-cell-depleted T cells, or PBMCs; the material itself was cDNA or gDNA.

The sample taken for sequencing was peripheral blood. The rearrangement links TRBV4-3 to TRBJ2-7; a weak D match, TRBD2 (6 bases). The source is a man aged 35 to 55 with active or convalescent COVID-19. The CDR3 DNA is TGCGCCAGCAGCCAAGAGCGGGACGGAGATTACGAGCAGTACTTC. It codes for CASSQERDGDYEQYF.